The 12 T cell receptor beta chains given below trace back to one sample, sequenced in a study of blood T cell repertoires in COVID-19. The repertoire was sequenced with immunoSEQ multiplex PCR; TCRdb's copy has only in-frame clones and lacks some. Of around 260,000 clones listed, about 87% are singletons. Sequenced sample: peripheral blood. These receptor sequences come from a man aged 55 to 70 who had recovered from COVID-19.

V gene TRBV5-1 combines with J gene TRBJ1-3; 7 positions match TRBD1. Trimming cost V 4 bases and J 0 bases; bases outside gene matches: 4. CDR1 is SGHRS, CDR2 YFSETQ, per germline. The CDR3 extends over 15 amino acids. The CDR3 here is CASSRDRPSGNTIYF. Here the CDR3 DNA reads TGCGCCAGCAGCAGGGACAGACCCTCTGGAAACACCATATATTTT.

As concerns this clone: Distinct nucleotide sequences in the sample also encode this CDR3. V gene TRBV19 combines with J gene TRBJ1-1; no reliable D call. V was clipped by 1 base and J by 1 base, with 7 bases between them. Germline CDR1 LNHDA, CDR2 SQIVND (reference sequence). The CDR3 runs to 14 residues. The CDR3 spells CASSIGRANTEAFF. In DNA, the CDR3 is TGTGCCAGTAGTATAGGGCGGGCGAACACTGAAGCTTTCTTT.

CDR3 sequence: CASSKYSMRGGGDPSTDTQYF. The CDR3 coding sequence is TGTGCCAGCAGCAAATATAGTATGAGAGGCGGGGGAGACCCGAGCACAGATACGCAGTATTTT. The chain couples TRBV21-1 to TRBJ2-3; the D call TRBD2 from the table was never checked on the DNA. TRBV21-1 is flagged as a pseudogene. The CDR3 length is 21 residues.

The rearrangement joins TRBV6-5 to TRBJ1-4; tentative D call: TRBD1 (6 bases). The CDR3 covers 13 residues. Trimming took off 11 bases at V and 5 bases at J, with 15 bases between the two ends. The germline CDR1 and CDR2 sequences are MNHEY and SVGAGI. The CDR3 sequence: CAAKKGGNEKLFF. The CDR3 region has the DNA TGTGCCGCTAAGAAGGGGGGGAATGAAAAACTGTTTTTT.

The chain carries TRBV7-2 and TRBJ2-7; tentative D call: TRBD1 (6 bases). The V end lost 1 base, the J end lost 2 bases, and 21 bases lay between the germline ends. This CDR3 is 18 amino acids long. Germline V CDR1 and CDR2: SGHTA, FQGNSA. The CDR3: CASSLEGPEVGGAYEQYF. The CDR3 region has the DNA TGTGCCAGCAGCTTAGAGGGCCCAGAGGTAGGGGGAGCCTACGAGCAGTACTTC.

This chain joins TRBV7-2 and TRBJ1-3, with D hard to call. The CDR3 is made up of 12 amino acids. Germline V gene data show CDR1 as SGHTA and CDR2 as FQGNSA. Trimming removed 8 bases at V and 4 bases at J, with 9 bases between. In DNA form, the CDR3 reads TGTGCCAGCCGCCCCGAGGGAAACACCATATATTTT. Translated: CASRPEGNTIYF.

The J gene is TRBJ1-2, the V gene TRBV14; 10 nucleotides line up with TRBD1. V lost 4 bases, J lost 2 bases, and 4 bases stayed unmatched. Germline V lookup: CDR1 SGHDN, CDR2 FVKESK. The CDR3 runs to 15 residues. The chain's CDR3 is CASSLPGQGNYGYTF. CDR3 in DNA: TGTGCCAGCAGCCTCCCGGGACAGGGGAACTATGGCTACACCTTC.

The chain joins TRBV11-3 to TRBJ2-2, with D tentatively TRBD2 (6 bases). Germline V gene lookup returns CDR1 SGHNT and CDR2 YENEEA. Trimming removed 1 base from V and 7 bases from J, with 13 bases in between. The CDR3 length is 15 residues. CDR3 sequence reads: CASSLGQGGGGELFF. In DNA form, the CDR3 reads TGTGCCAGCAGCTTAGGCCAGGGAGGAGGCGGGGAGCTGTTTTTT.

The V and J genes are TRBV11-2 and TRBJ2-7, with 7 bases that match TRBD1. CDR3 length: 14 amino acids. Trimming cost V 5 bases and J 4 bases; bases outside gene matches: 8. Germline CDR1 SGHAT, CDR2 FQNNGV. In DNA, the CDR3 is TGTGCCAGCAGCCCGACAGGGATTGCGTACGAGCAGTACTTC. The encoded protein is CASSPTGIAYEQYF.

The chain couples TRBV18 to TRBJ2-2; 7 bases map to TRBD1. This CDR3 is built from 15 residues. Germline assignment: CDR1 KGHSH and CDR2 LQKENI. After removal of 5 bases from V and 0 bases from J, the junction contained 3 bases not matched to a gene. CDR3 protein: CASSSGTANTGELFF. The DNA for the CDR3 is TGTGCCAGCTCATCAGGGACAGCGAACACCGGGGAGCTGTTTTTT. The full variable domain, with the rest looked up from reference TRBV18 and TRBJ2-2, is NAGVMQNPRHLVRRRGQEARLRCSPMKGHSHVYWYRQLPEEGLKFMVYLQKENIIDESGMPKERFSAEFPKEGPSILRIQQVVRGDSAAYFCASSSGTANTGELFFGEGSRLTVL.

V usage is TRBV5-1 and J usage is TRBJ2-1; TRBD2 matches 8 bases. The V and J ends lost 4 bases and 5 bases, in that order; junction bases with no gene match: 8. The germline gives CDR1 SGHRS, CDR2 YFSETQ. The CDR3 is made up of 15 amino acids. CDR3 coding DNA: TGCGCCAGCAGCCCTGGGACTAGGGGGGACAATGAGCAGTTCTTC. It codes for CASSPGTRGDNEQFF.

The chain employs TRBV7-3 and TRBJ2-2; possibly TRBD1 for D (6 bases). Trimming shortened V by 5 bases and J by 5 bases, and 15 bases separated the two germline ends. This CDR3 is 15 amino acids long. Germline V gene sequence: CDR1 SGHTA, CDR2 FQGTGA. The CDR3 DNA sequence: TGTGCCAGCAGCCTAAATCCCAGGGGAACCGGGGAGCTGTTTTTT. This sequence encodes CASSLNPRGTGELFF.